The 9 T cell receptor beta chains below were found in one sample sequenced in a study of T cell repertoires in cytomegalovirus infection (dated by TCRdb to 2018 to 2020). Sequencing took place on an Illumina HiSeq 1500. The public reads were reanalyzed by TCRdb: fastp trimming at Q25, MiXCR alignment, in-frame beta chains only. A single entry per CDR3 protein holds the most common genes and DNA from its merged rows. Present in this sample are about 250,000 distinct CDR3 sequences, 9% to 15% of which were seen just once. The ten most abundant clones make up 1.6% of the sample. Source material: PBMCs. These receptors came from a human donor in good health (CMV status not recorded). Some clones in this sample may be carry-over from other donors' samples.

This clonotype was counted many times. J is TRBJ2-1 and V is TRBV12-3 or TRBV12-4, with 13 bases aligning to TRBD2. CDR3 length: 16 amino acids. J lost 4 bases, V lost 6 bases, and 6 bases had no gene match. The chain's CDR3 is CASRRGTSGAYNEQFF. In DNA form, the CDR3 reads TGTGCCAGCAGACGAGGGACTAGCGGGGCTTACAATGAGCAGTTCTTC.

The chain uses TRBV5-1 and TRBJ1-1, with no clear D. The CDR3 sequence is 13 residues long. V was clipped by 4 bases and J by 2 bases, with 9 bases between them. Germline values: CDR1 SGHRS, CDR2 YFSETQ. DNA of the CDR3: TGCGCCAGCAGCCTGACTTTTAACACTGAAGCTTTCTTT. Protein: CASSLTFNTEAFF.

The table lists this clonotype with many counts. The chain recombines TRBV5-1 with TRBJ2-7; no definite D call. V lost 0 bases and J 6 bases, leaving 7 bases between the germline ends. The CDR3 length is 12 residues. Germline CDR1 is SGHRS and CDR2 is YFSETQ. CDR3 region: CASSLGDPEQYF. The CDR3 DNA is TGCGCCAGCAGCTTGGGGGATCCCGAGCAGTACTTC.

This clonotype appeared many times. This chain connects TRBV12-3 or TRBV12-4 to TRBJ2-1, with 9 bases matching TRBD1. Trimming cost V 5 bases and J 7 bases; bases outside gene matches: 6. This CDR3 contains 14 residues. CDR3 protein: CASSQGQGWNEQFF. CDR3 bases: TGTGCCAGCAGTCAGGGACAGGGATGGAATGAGCAGTTCTTC.

This clonotype occurred a few times. This chain uses TRBV10-3 with TRBJ1-6, with 7 bases fitting TRBD1. Germline CDR1 ENHRY, CDR2 SYGVKD. The junction had 0 bases not matched to a gene; V was cut back by 8 bases and J by 5 bases. The CDR3 extends over 12 amino acids. CDR3 region: CAIGTDNSPLHF. In nucleotides, the CDR3 is TGTGCCATCGGGACAGATAATTCACCCCTCCACTTT.

This clonotype was found a few times. J is TRBJ2-5 and V is TRBV7-6; TRBD1 is a possible D gene (6 bases). The CDR3 is 15 residues long. V was shortened by 3 bases and J by 4 bases, with 15 bases between the two germline ends. Germline loops: CDR1 SGHVS, CDR2 FNYEAQ. CDR3 nucleotides: TGTGCCAGCAGCTTGCCGGGACAACGTGGAGAGACCCAGTACTTC. Translation: CASSLPGQRGETQYF. Supplemented by reference TRBV7-6 and TRBJ2-5, the full variable domain reads GAGVSQSPRYKVTKRGQDVALRCDPISGHVSLYWYRQALGQGPEFLTYFNYEAQQDKSGLPNDRFSAERPEGSISTLTIQRTEQRDSAMYRCASSLPGQRGETQYFGPGTRLLVL.

This clonotype was counted at least ten times. This chain uses TRBV28 with TRBJ2-5; D is unclear. CDR1 MDHEN and CDR2 SYDVKM come from the germline V gene. V was clipped by 7 bases and J by 1 base, with 16 bases between them. The CDR3 sequence is 15 residues long. CDR3: CASTPGTGLQETQYF. The DNA of the CDR3 is TGTGCCAGCACCCCCGGTACGGGTCTCCAAGAGACCCAGTACTTC.

This clonotype has more than one count but fewer than ten. The chain employs TRBV20-1 and TRBJ2-5; D perhaps matches TRBD2 (6 bases). The CDR3 has 12 residues. The germline CDR1 and CDR2 sequences are DFQATT and SNEGSKA (reference sequence). CDR3 nucleotide sequence: TGCTCTGCACGGGGGACGGGTGAGACCCAGTACTTC. Its protein product is CSARGTGETQYF.

Ten or more counts support this clonotype. The rearrangement links TRBV6-2 or TRBV6-3 to TRBJ2-1; 10 bases line up with TRBD2. V shed 6 bases and J 7 bases; nucleotides not matched to a gene: 9. Germline-derived CDR1 and CDR2 are MNHEY and SVGEGT. CDR3 length: 15 amino acids. CDR3 residues: CASRRTSGEWNEQFF. The CDR3, as DNA: TGTGCCAGCAGGCGGACTAGCGGTGAGTGGAATGAGCAGTTCTTC.